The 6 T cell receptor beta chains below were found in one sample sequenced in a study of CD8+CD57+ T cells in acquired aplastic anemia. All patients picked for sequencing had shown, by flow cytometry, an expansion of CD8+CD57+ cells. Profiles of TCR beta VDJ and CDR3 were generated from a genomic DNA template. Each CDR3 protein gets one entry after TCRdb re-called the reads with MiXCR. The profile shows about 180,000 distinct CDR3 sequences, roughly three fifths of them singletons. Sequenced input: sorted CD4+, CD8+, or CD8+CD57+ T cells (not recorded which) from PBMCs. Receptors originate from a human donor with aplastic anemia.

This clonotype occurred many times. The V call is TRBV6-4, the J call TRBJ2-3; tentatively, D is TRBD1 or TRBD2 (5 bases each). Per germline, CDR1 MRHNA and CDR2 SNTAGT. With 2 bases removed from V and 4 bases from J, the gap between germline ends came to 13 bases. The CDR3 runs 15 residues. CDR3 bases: TGTGCCAGCAGTGACACCGACGGGGCCCCAGATACGCAGTATTTT. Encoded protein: CASSDTDGAPDTQYF.

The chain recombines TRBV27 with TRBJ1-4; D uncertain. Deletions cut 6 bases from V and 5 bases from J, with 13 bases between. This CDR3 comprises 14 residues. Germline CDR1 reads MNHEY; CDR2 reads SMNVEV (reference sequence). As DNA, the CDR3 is TGTGCCAGCAGACACCCGAAACTGAATGAAAAACTGTTTTTT. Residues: CASRHPKLNEKLFF.

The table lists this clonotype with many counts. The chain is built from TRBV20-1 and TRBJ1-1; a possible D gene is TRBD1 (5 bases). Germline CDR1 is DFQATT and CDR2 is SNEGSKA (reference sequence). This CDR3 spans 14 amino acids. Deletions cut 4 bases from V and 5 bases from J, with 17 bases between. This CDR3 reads CSAKTPGEGTEAFF. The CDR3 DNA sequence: TGCAGTGCTAAAACGCCGGGGGAGGGGACTGAAGCTTTCTTT.

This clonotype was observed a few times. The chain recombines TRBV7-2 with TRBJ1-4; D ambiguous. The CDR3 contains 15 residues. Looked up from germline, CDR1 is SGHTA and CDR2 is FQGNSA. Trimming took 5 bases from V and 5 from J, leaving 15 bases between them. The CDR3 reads CASSRSRATNEKLFF. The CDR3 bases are TGTGCCAGCAGCCGTTCGAGGGCGACCAATGAAAAACTGTTTTTT.

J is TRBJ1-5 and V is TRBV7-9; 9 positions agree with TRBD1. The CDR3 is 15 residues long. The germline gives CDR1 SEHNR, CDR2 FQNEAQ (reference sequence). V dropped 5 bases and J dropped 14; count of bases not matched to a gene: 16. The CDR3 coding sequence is TGTGCCAGCAGCCCGACCGGGACAGGGAGCCTACGCGAGCATTTT. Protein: CASSPTGTGSLREHF. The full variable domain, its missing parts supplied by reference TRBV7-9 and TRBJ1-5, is DTGVSQNPRHKITKRGQNVTFRCDPISEHNRLYWYRQTLGQGPEFLTYFQNEAQLEKSRLLSDRFSAERPKGSFSTLEIQRTEQGDSAMYLCASSPTGTGSLREHFGDGTRLSIL.

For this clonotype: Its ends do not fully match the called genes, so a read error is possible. The CDR3 loop reads CASRTPTSGVDF. The CDR3 region has the DNA TGTGCCAGCAGGACGCCAACTAGCGGGGTTGACTTC. V gene TRBV12-3 or TRBV12-4 combines with J gene TRBJ2-5; 10 bases line up with TRBD2. This CDR3 region has 12 residues.